One and the same sample provided the 6 T cell receptor beta chains below, sequenced in a study of CD8 T cells in ankylosing spondylitis. TCRdb reanalysed the 5' RACE reads using MiXCR and keeps one entry per CDR3 protein. The data hold about 240,000 distinct CDR3 sequences, with 10% observed a single time. The sequencing input was blood, either unsorted or a sorted T cell fraction (not recorded which). The receptor set was obtained from a male donor with ankylosing spondylitis or in good health (not recorded which).

This clonotype was seen at least ten times. The chain combines TRBV3-1 with TRBJ2-5; TRBD2 matches 7 bases. Trimming at V came to 5 bases and at J to 3 bases, leaving 3 bases not matched to a gene. The V gene's germline CDR1 is LGHDT and CDR2 YNNKEL (reference sequence). The CDR3 has 13 residues. The CDR3 DNA sequence: TGTGCCAGCAGCTTGCGGGAGAAAGAGACCCAGTACTTC. Protein product: CASSLREKETQYF.

This clonotype came up a few times. The gene calls are TRBV30 and TRBJ1-2; D perhaps matches TRBD1 (5 bases). Germline V gene data show CDR1 as GTSNPN and CDR2 as SVGIG (reference sequence). The CDR3 has 12 amino acids. V dropped 5 bases and J dropped 2 bases, with 9 bases sitting between them. As DNA, the CDR3 is TGTGCCTGGGGGGGAGTAAACTATGGCTACACCTTC. Encoded protein: CAWGGVNYGYTF.

This clonotype showed up many times. The chain recombines TRBV6-1 with TRBJ1-1; weak D call: TRBD1 (5 bases). Germline loops: CDR1 MNHNS, CDR2 SASEGT. The V end lost 6 bases, the J end lost 3 bases, and 14 bases lay between the germline ends. CDR3 length equals 14 residues. This CDR3 reads CASSRRGEYTEAFF. For the CDR3, the DNA is TGTGCCAGCAGCCGACGGGGGGAGTACACTGAAGCTTTCTTT.

The rearrangement links TRBV30 to TRBJ2-3; 11 bases are a match to TRBD1. Per germline, CDR1 GTSNPN and CDR2 SVGIG (reference sequence). This CDR3 region has 15 residues. Trimming cost V 0 bases and J 5 bases; bases outside gene matches: 4. CDR3 loop: CAWSVPGTGGDTQYF. The DNA for the CDR3 is TGTGCCTGGAGTGTACCGGGGACAGGGGGAGATACGCAGTATTTT. Using reference TRBV30 and TRBJ2-3 for the parts outside the CDR3, the full variable domain is SQTIHQWPATLVQPVGSPLSLECTVEGTSNPNLYWYRQAAGRGLQLLFYSVGIGQISSEVPQNLSASRPQDRQFILSSKKLLLSDSGFYLCAWSVPGTGGDTQYFGPGTRLTVL.

This clonotype was found many times. The genes are TRBV20-1 and TRBJ2-5, with 8 nucleotides matching TRBD2. CDR1 DFQATT and CDR2 SNEGSKA come from the germline V gene (reference sequence). V trimming: 3 bases; J trimming: 3 bases; junction bases outside the gene matches: 0. CDR3 size: 12 residues. This chain's CDR3 is CSARTSEETQYF. CDR3 bases: TGCAGTGCTAGGACTAGCGAAGAGACCCAGTACTTC.

This clonotype occurred a few times. The chain recombines TRBV20-1 with TRBJ2-3; D ambiguous. The CDR3 spans 17 residues. Germline V gene data show CDR1 as DFQATT and CDR2 as SNEGSKA (reference sequence). Between the trimmed V and J ends, which lost 0 bases and 0 bases, there was a span of 16 bases. The CDR3 DNA follows: TGCAGTGCTAGAGACCCAAAAGAGAAGACTAGCACAGATACGCAGTATTTT. The encoded protein is CSARDPKEKTSTDTQYF.